The present TCR beta chain was sequenced within a study of cytomegalovirus exposure and HLA in healthy donors. Study overall: Among the approximately 400 genotyped donors, 81% were placed in the Caucasian-associated ancestry cluster. Broader study findings: About 90% or about 30% of the time was how often most TCR beta V segments were productive, according to an earlier analysis. The study labeled 164 TCR beta chains cytomegalovirus-associated.

Turning to this clone: Antigen unknown.

Germline V CDR1 and CDR2: MNHEY, SMNVEV (reference sequence). The CDR3 is 14 residues long. With 5 bases removed from V and 7 bases from J, the gap between germline ends came to 18 bases. Primers included in the PCR were 60 Vbeta and 13 Jbeta primers. Here immunoSEQ multiplex PCR was the method, and the copy in TCRdb shows in-frame clones only, minus some. This sample has over 130,000 clones, with 63% found just once. Material: PBMCs. The J gene is TRBJ2-7, the V gene TRBV27; a weak D match, TRBD2 (5 bases). The origin of this receptor is a woman aged 55-69 years in good health and CMV-seropositive. The chain's CDR3 is CASSPADGGEEQYF. In nucleotides, the CDR3 is TGTGCCAGCAGTCCAGCCGACGGTGGGGAGGAGCAGTACTTC.